The next 3 T cell receptor beta chains were all read from a single sample in a study of blood T cell repertoires in COVID-19. Here immunoSEQ multiplex PCR was the method, and the copy in TCRdb shows in-frame clones only, minus some. The sample contains roughly 200,000 clones, about four fifths of which appear only once. Sequencing was carried out using peripheral blood. The receptors shown here come from a man aged 55 to 70 with acute or convalescent COVID-19.

V is TRBV4-2 and J is TRBJ1-2; 8 positions match TRBD1. CDR1 and CDR2 (germline): LGHNA, YNFKEQ. Losses at the gene ends were 0 bases for V and 4 bases for J; bases not matched to a gene: 7. This CDR3 has 16 amino acids. The CDR3 is CASSQDWGQELYGYTF. The CDR3 nucleotides are TGTGCCAGCAGCCAAGATTGGGGACAGGAGCTCTATGGCTACACCTTC.

The chain employs TRBV6-2 or TRBV6-3 and TRBJ2-7; tentatively, D is TRBD1 (6 bases). CDR1 is MNHEY, CDR2 SVGEGT, per germline. This CDR3 has 14 amino acids. V lost 1 base and J lost 3, with 10 bases in between. The CDR3 DNA follows: TGTGCCAGCAGTTACTTCGGACAGAGCTACGAGCAGTACTTC. It encodes CASSYFGQSYEQYF.

The CDR3 nucleotides are TGTGCCAGCAGCGTAGGCGGGGGGTCCTACAATGAGCAGTTCTTC. Translating it yields CASSVGGGSYNEQFF. The chain recombines TRBV9 with TRBJ2-1; 8 bases fit TRBD2. From germline, CDR1 is SGDLS and CDR2 YYNGEE. CDR3 length: 15 residues. The ends lost 0 bases at V and 1 base at J; junction bases unmatched: 0.